Presented here are 25 T cell receptor beta chains from one specimen sequenced in a study of T cells expressing NK-cell markers. TCRdb re-called the 5' RACE reads and gives one entry per CDR3 protein, without DNA. In total, the table holds 300,000 to 500,000 distinct CDR3 sequences. Sequenced material: blood T cells: a sorted CD56 or NKG2C T cell subset, CD4+ or CD8+ T cells, or bulk PBMC T cells (not recorded which). These receptors originate from a woman aged 45-60 years in good health.

The genes are TRBV4-2 and TRBJ1-2. Germline lookup yields CDR1 LGHNA and CDR2 YNFKEQ. The CDR3 consists of 15 residues. The CDR3 is CASSQVHRREYGYTF.

The chain recombines TRBV7-8 with TRBJ1-1; lacking DNA, the TRBD1 call made by TCRdb goes unchecked. The V gene's germline CDR1 is SGHVS and CDR2 FQNEAQ. This CDR3 region has 14 residues. CDR3 in amino acids: CASSSLGGGRGAFF. Combining the CDR3 with reference TRBV7-8 and TRBJ1-1 gives the whole variable domain GAGVSQSPRYKVAKRGQDVALRCDPISGHVSLFWYQQALGQGPEFLTYFQNEAQLDKSGLPSDRFFAERPEGSVSTLKIQRTQQEDSAVYLCASSSLGGGRGAFFGQGTRLTVV.

V usage is TRBV11-3 and J usage is TRBJ2-1. Looked up from germline, CDR1 is SGHNT and CDR2 is YENEEA. This CDR3 is 12 amino acids long. This chain's CDR3 is CASSFGSHEQFF. The full variable domain, in which reference TRBV11-3 and TRBJ2-1 provide the parts outside the CDR3, is EAGVVQSPRYKIIEKKQPVAFWCNPISGHNTLYWYLQNLGQGPELLIRYENEEAVDDSQLPKDRFSAERLKGVDSTLKIQPAELGDSAVYLCASSFGSHEQFFGPGTRLTVL.

The chain uses TRBV27 and TRBJ2-3; TCRdb proposes TRBD2, but this gene call is untestable without DNA. Germline CDR1 and CDR2: MNHEY and SMNVEV (reference sequence). This CDR3 is 17 amino acids long. The CDR3 spells CASSLLRLAGGTDTQYF.

The J gene is TRBJ2-2, the V gene TRBV7-2. The CDR3 runs to 12 residues. Germline CDR1 is SGHTA and CDR2 is FQGNSA. The CDR3 protein is CASSPGRGELFF.

The chain recombines TRBV6-2 or TRBV6-3 with TRBJ1-5; TCRdb's D call, TRBD1, is unchecked because there is no DNA. The CDR3 consists of 15 residues. Germline CDR1 MNHEY, CDR2 SVGEGT. The chain's CDR3 is CASRNAGTGSQPQHF.

The chain carries TRBV7-2 and TRBJ1-5. CDR1 is SGHTA, CDR2 FQGNSA, per germline. The CDR3 is 14 amino acids. The CDR3 region is CASSIDGYNQPQHF.

The chain couples TRBV5-1 to TRBJ1-1. CDR1 and CDR2 from the germline V gene are SGHRS and YFSETQ. The CDR3 is 15 amino acids. The CDR3 region is CASSLVIDGNTEAFF.

The chain joins TRBV7-9 to TRBJ2-1; TCRdb gives TRBD1 as the D gene, but with no DNA this cannot be confirmed. Per the germline V gene, CDR1 is SEHNR and CDR2 is FQNEAQ (reference sequence). The CDR3 sequence is 11 residues long. CDR3 residues: CAGGGANEQFF.

This sequence joins TRBV9 and TRBJ2-1; TCRdb gives TRBD2 as the D gene, but with no DNA this cannot be confirmed. The CDR3 covers 18 residues. Germline lookup yields CDR1 SGDLS and CDR2 YYNGEE. This CDR3 reads CASSVDFPSGSSYNEQFF.

This chain links TRBV20-1 with TRBJ2-5; TCRdb's D gene call, TRBD2, goes unchecked for lack of DNA. The CDR3 covers 15 residues. Germline CDR1 reads DFQATT; CDR2 reads SNEGSKA (reference sequence). The CDR3 reads CSARDEREGRETQYF.

This chain uses TRBV10-1 with TRBJ2-1. Germline assignment: CDR1 WNHNN and CDR2 SYGVQD (reference sequence). CDR3 length: 15 amino acids. This CDR3 is CASSGGFPSYNEQFF.

The chain uses TRBV7-9 and TRBJ2-7. Germline V gene sequence: CDR1 SEHNR, CDR2 FQNEAQ (reference sequence). CDR3 length: 11 amino acids. This CDR3 is CASSFAEEQYF.

The rearrangement uses TRBV11-2 and TRBJ2-3; TCRdb calls TRBD1, which cannot be checked without DNA. CDR1 is SGHAT and CDR2 is FQNNGV in the germline V gene. This CDR3 has 14 residues. The chain's CDR3 is CASSETGEADTQYF. The full variable domain, completed using reference TRBV11-2 and TRBJ2-3, is EAGVAQSPRYKIIEKRQSVAFWCNPISGHATLYWYQQILGQGPKLLIQFQNNGVVDDSQLPKDRFSAERLKGVDSTLKIQPAKLEDSAVYLCASSETGEADTQYFGPGTRLTVL.

The chain uses TRBV5-1 and TRBJ2-5; with no DNA, the TCRdb D assignment of TRBD1 cannot be verified. This CDR3 region has 15 residues. Germline CDR1 SGHRS, CDR2 YFSETQ. The CDR3 protein is CASTPGTGGKETQYF.

The chain employs TRBV2 and TRBJ2-2; TCRdb proposes TRBD1, but this gene call is untestable without DNA. Germline V gene sequence: CDR1 SNHLY, CDR2 FYNNEI. The CDR3 spans 15 residues. The CDR3 sequence is CASSGETGDTGELFF.

The chain links TRBV4-1 to TRBJ2-7. The CDR3 has 13 amino acids. Germline V gene lookup returns CDR1 MGHRA and CDR2 YSYEKL. The CDR3 sequence is CASSSGGSYEQYF.

The chain employs TRBV6-5 and TRBJ2-1; TCRdb calls TRBD1, which cannot be checked without DNA. Germline CDR1 and CDR2: MNHEY and SVGAGI. This CDR3 contains 15 residues. CDR3 protein: CASSYSGDSYNEQFF.

V usage is TRBV24-1 and J usage is TRBJ1-5; the TRBD1 assignment by TCRdb is unverifiable without DNA. Germline CDR1 reads KGHDR; CDR2 reads SFDVKD. The CDR3 runs to 13 residues. This chain's CDR3 is CATADRVNQPQHF.

The chain employs TRBV11-3 and TRBJ1-1. This CDR3 comprises 14 residues. The germline gives CDR1 SGHNT, CDR2 YENEEA. The CDR3 sequence: CASSVGRANTEAFF.

This rearrangement joins TRBV5-8 to TRBJ1-2. CDR3 length: 11 amino acids. CDR1 and CDR2 from the germline V gene are SGHTS and YDEGEE. This CDR3 reads CASSLIEGYTF. Looking up the rest from reference TRBV5-8 and TRBJ1-2 gives the full variable domain: EAGVTQSPTHLIKTRGQQATLRCSPISGHTSVYWYQQALGLGLQFLLWYDEGEERNRGNFPPRFSGRQFPNYSSELNVNALELEDSALYLCASSLIEGYTFGSGTRLTVV.

The chain couples TRBV12-3 or TRBV12-4 to TRBJ1-1. CDR3 length: 14 residues. CDR3 residues: CASSRGRANTEAFF.

V usage is TRBV7-2 and J usage is TRBJ2-1; TCRdb lists TRBD1, though no DNA is available to test this call. Germline CDR1 reads SGHTA; CDR2 reads FQGNSA. The CDR3 is 12 amino acids. This CDR3 reads CASSFPWDEQFF. The full variable domain, completed using reference TRBV7-2 and TRBJ2-1, is GAGVSQSPSNKVTEKGKDVELRCDPISGHTALYWYRQSLGQGLEFLIYFQGNSAPDKSGLPSDRFSAERTGGSVSTLTIQRTQQEDSAVYLCASSFPWDEQFFGPGTRLTVL.

The V gene is TRBV12-3 or TRBV12-4, the J gene TRBJ1-2; TCRdb's D gene call, TRBD1, goes unchecked for lack of DNA. The CDR3 covers 14 residues. The CDR3 loop reads CASSRKTGTYGYTF.

V gene TRBV4-1 combines with J gene TRBJ1-6; the TCRdb call, TRBD1, lacks DNA for checking. CDR3 size: 14 residues. Germline CDR1 MGHRA, CDR2 YSYEKL. This chain's CDR3 is CASSPGDRDSPLHF.